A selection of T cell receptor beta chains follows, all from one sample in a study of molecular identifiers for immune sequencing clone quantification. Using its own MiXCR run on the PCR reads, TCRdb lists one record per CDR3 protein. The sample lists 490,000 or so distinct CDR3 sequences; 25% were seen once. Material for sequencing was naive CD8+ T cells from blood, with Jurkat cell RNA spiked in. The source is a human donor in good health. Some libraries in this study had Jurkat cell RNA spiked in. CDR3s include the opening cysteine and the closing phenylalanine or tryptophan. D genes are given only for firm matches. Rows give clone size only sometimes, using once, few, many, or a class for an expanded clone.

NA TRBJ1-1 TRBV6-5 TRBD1 TGTGCCAGCAGTGCGGGGACAGGGGCACTGAACACTGAAGCTTTCTTT CASSAGTGALNTEAFF
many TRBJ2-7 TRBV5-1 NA TGCGCCAGCAGCTCCGATATGTCCGGCGAGCAGTACTTC CASSSDMSGEQYF
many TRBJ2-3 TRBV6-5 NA TGTGCCAGCAGGCCGTCCACAGATACGCAGTATTTT CASRPSTDTQYF
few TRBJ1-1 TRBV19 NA TGTGCCAGTAGGATCGGGGGTGGCACTGAAGCTTTCTTT CASRIGGGTEAFF
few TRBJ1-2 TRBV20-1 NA TGCAGTGCTAGAGTGCAGACCCACTATGGCTACACCTTC CSARVQTHYGYTF
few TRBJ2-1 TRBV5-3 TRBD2 TGTGCCAGCCGTACTAGCGGGCTCAATGAGCAGTTCTTC CASRTSGLNEQFF
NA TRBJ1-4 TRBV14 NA TGTGCCAGCAGCCAGCGACAGCATGCAACTAATGAAAAACTGTTTTTT CASSQRQHATNEKLFF
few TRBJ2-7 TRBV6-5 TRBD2 TGTGCCAGCAGTCAATTTACTAGCGGGTACGAGCAGTACTTC CASSQFTSGYEQYF
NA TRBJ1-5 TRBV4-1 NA TGCGCCAGCAGCCAGGCCGCCCGGGCAGGTCAGCCCCAGCATTTT CASSQAARAGQPQHF
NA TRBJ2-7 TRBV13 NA TGTGCCAGCAGCTTGTCGGGGGGCCTCAAATACGAGCAGTACTTC CASSLSGGLKYEQYF
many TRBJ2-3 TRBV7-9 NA TGTGCCAGCAGCTTAGCGGCGGGGACTTTAGATACGCAGTATTTT CASSLAAGTLDTQYF
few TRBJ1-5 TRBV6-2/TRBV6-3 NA TGTGCCAGCAGTTCGGACCTTTACTCCTATAGCAATCAGCCCCAGCATTTT CASSSDLYSYSNQPQHF
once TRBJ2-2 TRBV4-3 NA TGCGCCAGCAGCCAAGACCGGCGGGCGGCCGAGGAGCTGTTTTTT CASSQDRRAAEELFF
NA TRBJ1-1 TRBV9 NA TGTGCCAGCAGCGGAGGTGGGGTTAATGAAGCTTTCTTT CASSGGGVNEAFF
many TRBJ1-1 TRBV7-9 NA TGTGCCAGCAGCTTCGTTGTTGGGGGTACGGAAGCTTTCTTT CASSFVVGGTEAFF
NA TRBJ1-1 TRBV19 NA TGTGCCAGTAGTATTGGGCGGCAGTTGGACACTGAAGCTTTCTTT CASSIGRQLDTEAFF
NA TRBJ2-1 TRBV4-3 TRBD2 TGCGCCAGCAGCCAATACGCCGCTAGCGGGGTATACAATGAGCAGTTCTTC CASSQYAASGVYNEQFF
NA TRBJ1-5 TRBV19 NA TGTGCCGCAACGGGGGGGGTCAATCAGCCCCAGCATTTT CAATGGVNQPQHF
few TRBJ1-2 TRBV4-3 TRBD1 TGCGCCAGCAGCCACGAAACCGAGACAGGGCCCAGAGGCTACACCTTC CASSHETETGPRGYTF
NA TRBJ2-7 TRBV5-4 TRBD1 TGTGCCAGCAGCTTCCAAGGGACAGGAGGAAGGGAGCAGTACTTC CASSFQGTGGREQYF
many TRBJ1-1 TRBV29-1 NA TGCAGCCCCAGCCGGGCCGGTGCTTATGGAGCTGAAGCTTTCTTT CSPSRAGAYGAEAFF
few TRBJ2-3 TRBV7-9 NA TGTGCCAGCAGCTCTTATACGTATACGCAGTATTTT CASSSYTYTQYF
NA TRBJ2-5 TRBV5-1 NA TGCGCCAGCAGCCATACTAGCTTCCTAGAGACCCAGTACTTC CASSHTSFLETQYF
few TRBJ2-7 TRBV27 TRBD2 TGTGCCAGCGGACCGGGACTAGCGTTTGTTGAGCAGTACTTC CASGPGLAFVEQYF
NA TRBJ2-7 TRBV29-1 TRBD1 TGCAGCGTCGTCGACAGGGGGAGAACCTACGAGCAGTACTTC CSVVDRGRTYEQYF
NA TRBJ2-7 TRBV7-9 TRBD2 TGTGCCAGCAGCGAGTGGGGCGGGGGGCTCTACGAGCAGTACTTC CASSEWGGGLYEQYF
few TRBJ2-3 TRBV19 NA TGTGCCAGTGGCCTCGATGGAAGAGTCACAGATACGCAGTATTTT CASGLDGRVTDTQYF
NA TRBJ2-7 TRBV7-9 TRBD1 TGTGCCAGCAGCCCACGGGACAGGGTTTCGGAAGAGCAGTACTTC CASSPRDRVSEEQYF
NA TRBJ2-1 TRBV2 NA TGTGCCAGCAGTGTCTTCCGGGACTCCACCTACAATCAGCAGTTCTTC CASSVFRDSTYNQQFF
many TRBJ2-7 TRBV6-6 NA TGTGCCAGCAGGGATAACGAGCAGTACTTC CASRDNEQYF
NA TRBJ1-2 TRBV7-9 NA TGTGCCAGCGAGGATACGATTAACTATGGCTACACCTTC CASEDTINYGYTF
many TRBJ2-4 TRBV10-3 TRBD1 TGTGCCATCAGAACAAATCCGGGACAGGGGATGTACTTC CAIRTNPGQGMYF
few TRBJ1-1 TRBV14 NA TGTGCCAGCAGCCAAGATGAAGCTTTCTTT CASSQDEAFF
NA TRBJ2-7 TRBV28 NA TGTGCCAGCAGTTTTGGGGAAAACTACGAGCAGTACTTC CASSFGENYEQYF
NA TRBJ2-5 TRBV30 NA TGTGCCTGGAGTGAACCGGGACCGACGTACCAAGAGCCCCAGTACTTC CAWSEPGPTYQEPQYF
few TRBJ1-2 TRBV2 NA TGTGCCAGCATCGCGGCAGGGAGGAGCTATGGCTACACCTTC CASIAAGRSYGYTF
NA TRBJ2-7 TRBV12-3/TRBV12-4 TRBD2 TGTGCCAGCAGTGGGGGAGGGATTGCGGGGGGAATCTACCAGCAGTACTTC CASSGGGIAGGIYQQYF
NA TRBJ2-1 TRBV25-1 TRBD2 TGTGCCAGCAGTTATAGCGGGGGGCCTTACAATGAGCAGTTCTTC CASSYSGGPYNEQFF
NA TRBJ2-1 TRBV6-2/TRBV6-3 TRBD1 TGTGCCAGCAGTTCCCTCATAACAGGGGGAGATGAGCAGTTCTTC CASSSLITGGDEQFF
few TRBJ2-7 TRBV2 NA TGTGCCAGCATCGGGATGGGCTCCTACGAGCAGTACTTC CASIGMGSYEQYF
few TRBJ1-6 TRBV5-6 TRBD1 TGTGCCAGCAGCTTGGCTCCGGACAGGGAATATTCACCCCTCCACTTT CASSLAPDREYSPLHF
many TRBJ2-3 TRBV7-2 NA TGTGCCAGCAGCCCATATGGGGATACGCAGTATTTT CASSPYGDTQYF
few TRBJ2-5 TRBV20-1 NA TGCAGTGCTAGATCCCCCGGGGGACAAGAGACCCAGTACTTC CSARSPGGQETQYF
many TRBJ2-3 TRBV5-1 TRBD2 TGTGCCAGCAGTTTTCTGCTAGCGGGAGATACAGATACGCAGTATTTT CASSFLLAGDTDTQYF
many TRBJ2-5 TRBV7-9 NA TGTGCCAGCAGCCTATGGCCAGAGACCCAGTACTTC CASSLWPETQYF
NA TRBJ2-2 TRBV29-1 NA TGCAGCGTTGAGGTAAACGGCCAAGCCTCCGGGGAGCTGTTTTTT CSVEVNGQASGELFF
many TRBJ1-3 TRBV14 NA TGTGCCAGCAGCCACGACAGTAACTCTGGAAACACCATATATTTT CASSHDSNSGNTIYF
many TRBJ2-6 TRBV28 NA TGTGCCAGCAGTTTCGGTCCTGGGGCCAACGTCCTGACTTTC CASSFGPGANVLTF
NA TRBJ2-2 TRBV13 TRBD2 TGTGCCAGCGGCCCCGGGACTAGCGGGACTGGCGGGGAGCTGTTTTTT CASGPGTSGTGGELFF
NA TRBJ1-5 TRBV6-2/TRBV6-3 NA TGTGCCAGCAGTCCTTGGCAGAATAGCAATCAGCCCCCGCATTTT CASSPWQNSNQPPHF
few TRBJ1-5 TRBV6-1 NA TGTGCCAGCAGTGAATGGCCAGGAGGCGGGGATCAGCCCCAGCATTTT CASSEWPGGGDQPQHF
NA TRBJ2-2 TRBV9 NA TGTGCCAGCGGCGCCTCCGGGGGTCTGGCCGGGGAGCTGTTTTTT CASGASGGLAGELFF
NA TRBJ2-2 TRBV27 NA TGTGCCAGCAGTTTATTAACAGGCAGCAGGACCGGGGAGCTGTTTTTT CASSLLTGSRTGELFF
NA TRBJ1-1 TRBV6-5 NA TGTGCCGGCAGTTACTCACGGGGGGGGTTCGGTGAAGCTTTCTTT CAGSYSRGGFGEAFF
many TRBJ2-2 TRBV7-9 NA TGTGCCAGCAGCCACCCCCCCGAGGGGACCACCGGGGAGCTGTTTTTT CASSHPPEGTTGELFF
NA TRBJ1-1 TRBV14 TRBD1 TGTGCCAGCAGCCCAAGGACGACAGGGGGCTTTGCTGAAGCTTTCTTT CASSPRTTGGFAEAFF
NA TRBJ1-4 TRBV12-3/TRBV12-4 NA TGTGCCAGCAGCAAAGCGGAAAAACTGTTTTTT CASSKAEKLFF
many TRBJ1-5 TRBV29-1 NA TGCAGCGTTGAAACAGGAGTTCATCAGCCCCAGCATTTT CSVETGVHQPQHF
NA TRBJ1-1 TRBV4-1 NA TGCGCCAGCAGCCCGACACACCGGATAATGACTGGAGCTTTCTTT CASSPTHRIMTGAFF
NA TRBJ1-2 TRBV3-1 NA TGTGCCAGCAGCCAAGATCGGGGTACTAACTATGGCCACACCTTC CASSQDRGTNYGHTF